Here is one T cell receptor (beta chain) with its context. The antigen is unknown. This sample is part of a study of cytomegalovirus exposure and HLA in healthy donors. Points from the study as a whole: The likely explanation for a cluster of highly shared sequence variants was sequencing artifact. Rare TCR sequences predominated, though certain public TCRs were found in many donors. V segments that were indistinguishable, TRBV6-2 and TRBV6-3 among them, were omitted from analysis.

The PCR contained 60 Vbeta and 13 Jbeta primers. Profiling relied on immunoSEQ multiplex PCR, and the TCRdb table lists in-frame clones only, not all of them. Of some 180,000 clones listed, 65% to 90% are singletons. The CDR3 spans 14 residues. CDR1 MNHEY and CDR2 SMNVEV come from the germline V gene (reference sequence). V dropped 8 bases and J dropped 15 bases, with 26 bases sitting between them. The sample consisted of PBMCs. This chain uses TRBV27 with TRBJ2-1, with D possibly TRBD2 on 7 matching bases. The clonotype originates from a woman aged 45-60 years in good health and CMV-seronegative. The CDR3 loop is CASRGADSGIGRFF. CDR3 nucleotides: TGTGCCAGCCGGGGGGCGGATAGCGGCATTGGGCGGTTCTTC.